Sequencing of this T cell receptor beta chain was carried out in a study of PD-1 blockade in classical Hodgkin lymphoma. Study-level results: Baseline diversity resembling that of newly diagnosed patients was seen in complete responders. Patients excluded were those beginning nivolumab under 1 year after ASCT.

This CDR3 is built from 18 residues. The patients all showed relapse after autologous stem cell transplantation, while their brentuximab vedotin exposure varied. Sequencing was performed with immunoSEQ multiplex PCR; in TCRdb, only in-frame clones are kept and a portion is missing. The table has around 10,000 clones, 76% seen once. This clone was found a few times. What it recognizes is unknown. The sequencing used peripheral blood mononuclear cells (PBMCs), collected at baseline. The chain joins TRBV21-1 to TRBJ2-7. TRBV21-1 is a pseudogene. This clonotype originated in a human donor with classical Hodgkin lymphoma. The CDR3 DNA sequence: TGTGCCAGCAGCAAAAACGGGGACGGGGTCGGGTGCCCAAACGAGCAGTACTTC. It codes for CASSKNGDGVGCPNEQYF.